A selection of T cell receptor beta chains follows, all from one sample in a study of PD-1 blockade in classical Hodgkin lymphoma. Profiling relied on immunoSEQ multiplex PCR, and the TCRdb table lists in-frame clones only, not all of them. The sample shows about 20,000 clones, around 67% of them seen only once. The sample consisted of peripheral blood mononuclear cells (PBMCs), taken before the second cycle of nivolumab. The origin of the receptors is a human donor with classical Hodgkin lymphoma. Each CDR3 is given without its conserved first and last residue. The order of the fields is D gene, J gene, V gene, CDR3 protein. The D gene is left open where the match is weak.

TRBD2,TRBJ2-7,TRBV28,ASIPDRAAGGSYEQY
NA,TRBJ2-5,TRBV18,ASSPLREQETQY
NA,TRBJ2-3,TRBV19,ASSIAGAGTDTQY
TRBD1,TRBJ2-2,TRBV28,ASSFPGRGFAELF
NA,TRBJ2-7,TRBV28,ASSLPGADYEQY
NA,TRBJ2-7,TRBV6-1,ASSEARGPYEQY
TRBD2,TRBJ2-7,TRBV18,ASSPPGGGYEQY
NA,TRBJ2-7,TRBV6-6,ASSYLSGYEQY
NA,TRBJ1-6,TRBV25-1,ASSVGAGSPLH
NA,TRBJ1-1,TRBV6-9,ASGILNTEAF
NA,TRBJ2-3,TRBV19,ASRNRITDTQY
NA,TRBJ1-1,TRBV11-2,AGKGPGKYTEAF
TRBD2,TRBJ2-3,TRBV18,ASSPTGTSGSTDTQY
NA,TRBJ2-5,TRBV15,ATSRDGYQETQY
TRBD2,TRBJ2-7,TRBV5-5,ASSTAGTSGSYEQY
NA,TRBJ2-6,TRBV25-1,ASQKSGSGANVLT
NA,TRBJ1-1,TRBV5-5,ASSLSRGVPTEAF
TRBD2,TRBJ2-3,TRBV5-5,ASSFVAGATDTQY
TRBD1,TRBJ2-5,TRBV4-1,ASSPPGQGETQY
NA,TRBJ2-1,TRBV29-1,SVAQGHNEQF
NA,TRBJ2-2,TRBV5-1,ASSLLGELTGELF
NA,TRBJ2-7,TRBV7-8,ASSLWSYEQY
NA,TRBJ1-4,TRBV18,ASSPNLQGGEKLF
TRBD2,TRBJ2-7,TRBV4-2,ASSQAGTSGLSYEQY
NA,TRBJ2-1,TRBV7-7,ASSSLSSYNEQF
NA,TRBJ2-7,TRBV25-1,ASSEGRSSYEQY
TRBD2,TRBJ2-7,TRBV9,ASSPTQSSGRLEQY
TRBD1,TRBJ1-5,TRBV6-5,ASSFAGTAHNQPQH
TRBD1,TRBJ2-2,TRBV2,ASSPKTGVNTGELF
NA,TRBJ1-3,TRBV7-2,ASSRRSSGNTIY
NA,TRBJ2-2,TRBV7-9,ASSFRTNPGELF
TRBD2,TRBJ2-7,TRBV19,ASSRQGLADTYEQY